The next 21 T cell receptor beta chains were all read from a single sample in a study of T cells in Graves' hyperthyroidism and ophthalmopathy. Amplification of TCR beta CDR3 regions used RNA as the template. The HTBI set primed first-round TCR CDR3 RT-PCR. Each CDR3 protein is one row after TCRdb ran MiXCR on the multiplex PCR reads. The profile covers about 300,000 distinct CDR3 sequences, with around 19% appearing a single time and under 40% taken by the ten largest. Sample: blood. The receptors were sampled from a man aged 50-60 years with Graves' ophthalmopathy.

The rearrangement links TRBV6-1 to TRBJ2-3; 11 bases align to TRBD1. Trimming removed 6 bases from V and 3 bases from J; junction bases left unmatched: 8. The germline gives CDR1 MNHNS, CDR2 SASEGT. This CDR3 has 16 amino acids. CDR3 coding DNA: TGTGCCAGCAGCCCGGGCGGGACAGGGGGGACAGATACGCAGTATTTT. Translated, it gives CASSPGGTGGTDTQYF.

This clonotype was seen a few times. This rearrangement joins TRBV20-1 to TRBJ2-3, with D perhaps matching TRBD1 or TRBD2 (5 bases each). CDR1 DFQATT and CDR2 SNEGSKA come from the germline V gene (reference sequence). V lost 2 bases and J 2 bases, leaving 11 bases between the germline ends. This CDR3 spans 14 amino acids. In DNA, the CDR3 is TGCAGTGCTAGACTAGGGACCAACACAGATACGCAGTATTTT. Amino acid sequence: CSARLGTNTDTQYF.

This clonotype was counted many times. This rearrangement joins TRBV20-1 to TRBJ2-7; tentative D call: TRBD1 (5 bases). Germline CDR1 DFQATT, CDR2 SNEGSKA (reference sequence). The CDR3 is 13 amino acids. Trimming stripped 4 bases from V and 0 bases from J, with 10 bases between. Here the CDR3 reads CSAIPGNSYEQYF. CDR3 bases: TGCAGTGCTATCCCAGGGAACTCCTACGAGCAGTACTTC.

A few counts support this clonotype. The chain couples TRBV20-1 to TRBJ2-1, with TRBD2 matching over 7 bases. The V gene end was trimmed by 6 bases and the J gene end by 2 bases; junction bases not matched to a gene: 4. Germline assignment: CDR1 DFQATT and CDR2 SNEGSKA (reference sequence). The CDR3 is 13 residues long. CDR3: CSAGRGAYNEQFF. The CDR3 DNA is TGCAGTGCCGGACGGGGGGCCTACAATGAGCAGTTCTTC.

This clonotype was counted many times. The chain employs TRBV5-1 and TRBJ1-1, with unresolved D. Germline V gene lookup returns CDR1 SGHRS and CDR2 YFSETQ. The CDR3 length is 15 residues. V was shortened by 0 bases and J by 3 bases, with 12 bases between the two germline ends. CDR3 DNA: TGCGCCAGCAGCTTGGCCCGGGTCAGCTACACTGAAGCTTTCTTT. Translation gives CASSLARVSYTEAFF.

This clonotype was seen ten or more times. The V gene is TRBV27, the J gene TRBJ2-3; D gene ambiguous. The germline gives CDR1 MNHEY, CDR2 SMNVEV (reference sequence). The CDR3 runs 17 residues. With 7 bases removed from V and 0 bases from J, the gap between germline ends came to 20 bases. The CDR3 sequence is CASISQAGRASTDTQYF. The CDR3 bases are TGTGCCAGCATCTCTCAGGCCGGCCGGGCAAGCACAGATACGCAGTATTTT.

This clonotype was counted only a few times. The rearrangement links TRBV10-3 to TRBJ2-1, with 13 bases fitting TRBD2. The V gene's germline CDR1 is ENHRY and CDR2 SYGVKD. J was trimmed by 3 bases and V by 3 bases; bases with no gene match: 8. This CDR3 region has 18 residues. The CDR3 reads CAISERTSGSGGYNEQFF. DNA of the CDR3: TGTGCCATCAGTGAACGGACTAGCGGGAGTGGAGGCTACAATGAGCAGTTCTTC.

The chain has TRBV7-2 and TRBJ1-2; D unresolved. CDR3 length: 15 amino acids. V was shortened by 7 bases and J by 2 bases, with 17 bases between the two germline ends. Germline lookup yields CDR1 SGHTA and CDR2 FQGNSA. The DNA for the CDR3 is TGTGCCAGCACCTATTTCTCGGACGGGAACTATGGCTACACCTTC. This sequence encodes CASTYFSDGNYGYTF.

This clonotype was recorded many times. The rearrangement uses TRBV7-9 and TRBJ2-1; D may be TRBD2 (6 bases). With 7 bases removed from V and 0 bases from J, the gap between germline ends came to 16 bases. This CDR3 spans 16 amino acids. Germline V gene sequence: CDR1 SEHNR, CDR2 FQNEAQ (reference sequence). The CDR3 DNA reads TGTGCCAGCATCCCGGGGGAGACCTACTCCTACAATGAGCAGTTCTTC. Amino acids: CASIPGETYSYNEQFF.

This clonotype was observed a handful of times. J is TRBJ2-7 and V is TRBV20-1; TRBD1 aligns across 12 bases. V shed 3 bases, J shed 6 bases, and the junction held 3 bases outside the gene matches. Germline lookup yields CDR1 DFQATT and CDR2 SNEGSKA (reference sequence). The CDR3 contains 13 residues. The CDR3 loop reads CSASGTGGSEQYF. CDR3 in DNA: TGCAGTGCTAGTGGGACAGGGGGCTCCGAGCAGTACTTC.

The chain is built from TRBV6-1 and TRBJ1-2; 7 bases fit TRBD1. Germline V gives CDR1 MNHNS, CDR2 SASEGT. V was pared by 3 bases and J by 7 bases, with 5 bases of the junction left unmatched. This CDR3 is built from 13 residues. The CDR3 DNA follows: TGTGCCAGCAGTGAGACAGGGCACGGTGGCTACACCTTC. It codes for CASSETGHGGYTF.

This clonotype came up many times. This chain links TRBV12-3 or TRBV12-4 with TRBJ1-1; TRBD1 might be the D (5 bases). The V gene lost 10 bases and the J gene lost 4 bases, with 19 bases spanning the gap. The CDR3 covers 14 residues. Written as DNA, the CDR3 is TGTGCCACCACAACAGGAGGGGCGGGCACTGAAGCTTTCTTT. The encoded protein is CATTTGGAGTEAFF.

In its sample, this clonotype was seen a few times. This rearrangement joins TRBV28 to TRBJ2-6; possibly TRBD2 for D (5 bases). Germline lookup yields CDR1 MDHEN and CDR2 SYDVKM. Trimming shortened V by 0 bases and J by 2 bases, and 5 bases separated the two germline ends. CDR3 length equals 15 residues. CDR3 coding DNA: TGTGCCAGCAGTTTATGGGAGGCTGGGGCCAACGTCCTGACTTTC. Amino acids: CASSLWEAGANVLTF.

This clonotype was picked up a small number of times. This rearrangement joins TRBV19 to TRBJ1-5, with no clear D. Trimming took off 3 bases at V and 1 base at J, with 16 bases between the two ends. CDR1 is LNHDA and CDR2 is SQIVND in the germline V gene (reference sequence). CDR3 length: 17 amino acids. In DNA form, the CDR3 reads TGTGCCAGTAGTATGGGAACTCTTGAACCGAGCAATCAGCCCCAGCATTTT. The encoded protein is CASSMGTLEPSNQPQHF.

This clonotype appeared many times. The rearrangement joins TRBV7-2 to TRBJ2-3; possibly TRBD2 for D (6 bases). The V end was cut by 6 bases, the J end by 2 bases, with 15 bases between. This CDR3 comprises 15 residues. Germline lookup yields CDR1 SGHTA and CDR2 FQGNSA. For the CDR3, the DNA is TGTGCCAGCAGTCCGGGACTTTTCCTCACAGATACGCAGTATTTT. The encoded protein is CASSPGLFLTDTQYF.

A note on this clonotype: This may be a read error, as it is one base from a much larger clone. This chain uses TRBV6-2 or TRBV6-3 with TRBJ2-5, with D maybe TRBD1 (5 bases). CDR3 size: 12 residues. The germline gives CDR1 MNHEY, CDR2 SVGEGT. Trimming shortened V by 8 bases and J by 7 bases, and 14 bases separated the two germline ends. The CDR3 sequence is CASGKGLGTQYF. The CDR3, as DNA: TGTGCCAGCGGGAAGGGGCTAGGGACCCAGTACTTC.

This chain uses TRBV19 with TRBJ1-4; possible D gene TRBD1, 6 bases. The CDR3 has 16 amino acids. CDR1 LNHDA and CDR2 SQIVND come from the germline V gene (reference sequence). Between the trimmed V and J ends, which lost 5 bases and 2 bases, there was a span of 15 bases. CDR3 amino acids: CASSPRGAMTNEKLFF. CDR3 DNA: TGTGCCAGTAGTCCTCGGGGGGCGATGACTAATGAAAAACTGTTTTTT.

Remarks on this clonotype: A much larger clone differs by one base, so this may be a read error. The chain couples TRBV2 to TRBJ1-5; TRBD1 is a possible D gene (5 bases). Germline V gene data show CDR1 as SNHLY and CDR2 as FYNNEI. CDR3 length equals 13 residues. The germline V and J ends were trimmed by 7 bases and 9 bases, with 16 bases remaining between them. The CDR3, as DNA: TGTGCCAGCATGCTTGGGGCGATTCGGCCCCAGCATTTT. It translates to CASMLGAIRPQHF.

This clonotype was found many times. The chain links TRBV2 to TRBJ1-5; D is perhaps TRBD1 (5 bases). This CDR3 contains 15 residues. Germline V gene lookup returns CDR1 SNHLY and CDR2 FYNNEI. V lost 4 bases and J lost 2, with 12 bases in between. As DNA, the CDR3 is TGTGCCAGCAGTGGGTCAGGGAACGGCAATCAGCCCCAGCATTTT. Its protein product is CASSGSGNGNQPQHF.

This clonotype showed up many times. The chain joins TRBV30 to TRBJ1-1, with D possibly TRBD1 on 5 matching bases. Germline V gene data show CDR1 as GTSNPN and CDR2 as SVGIG (reference sequence). This CDR3 comprises 13 residues. V lost 0 bases to trimming and J lost 5 bases, with 10 bases between them. CDR3 sequence: CAWSVLRGTEAFF. CDR3 nucleotides: TGTGCCTGGAGTGTACTGCGGGGGACTGAAGCTTTCTTT.

This clonotype was seen at least ten times. J is TRBJ2-3 and V is TRBV7-3; 11 nucleotides line up with TRBD2. The V segment lost 4 bases and the J segment 4 bases; nucleotides outside the gene matches: 7. The germline gives CDR1 SGHTA, CDR2 FQGTGA. The CDR3 covers 16 residues. The DNA for the CDR3 is TGTGCCAGCAGCTCCCCGACTAGCGGGAACCCAGATACGCAGTATTTT. It is translated as CASSSPTSGNPDTQYF.